This TCR beta chain derives from a study of immune evolution from preneoplasia to lung adenocarcinoma. Study observations and caveats: Top clone share appeared to fall from AAH through AIS, MIA, adenocarcinoma. Later-stage lesions seemingly showed higher T cell density and diversity than normal lung.

Patients had resection in Japan or China between the mid-2010s and the late 2010s. Remarks on this clone: As yet, its antigen is unknown.

The V end lost 7 bases, the J end lost 3 bases, and 5 bases lay between the germline ends. Per the germline V gene, CDR1 is SEHNR and CDR2 is FQNEAQ (reference sequence). The CDR3 has 11 residues. Sequenced by immunoSEQ multiplex PCR; TCRdb stores in-frame clones only, minus some. The table records several thousand clones, roughly 80% of them present only once. The sequenced material came from FFPE minimally invasive lung adenocarcinoma tissue. The chain combines TRBV7-9 with TRBJ2-3; D is undetermined. The receptor comes from a donor of 70 years or more with lung adenocarcinoma. CDR3 in DNA: TGTGCCAGCACTAAGACAGATACGCAGTATTTT. This encodes CASTKTDTQYF.